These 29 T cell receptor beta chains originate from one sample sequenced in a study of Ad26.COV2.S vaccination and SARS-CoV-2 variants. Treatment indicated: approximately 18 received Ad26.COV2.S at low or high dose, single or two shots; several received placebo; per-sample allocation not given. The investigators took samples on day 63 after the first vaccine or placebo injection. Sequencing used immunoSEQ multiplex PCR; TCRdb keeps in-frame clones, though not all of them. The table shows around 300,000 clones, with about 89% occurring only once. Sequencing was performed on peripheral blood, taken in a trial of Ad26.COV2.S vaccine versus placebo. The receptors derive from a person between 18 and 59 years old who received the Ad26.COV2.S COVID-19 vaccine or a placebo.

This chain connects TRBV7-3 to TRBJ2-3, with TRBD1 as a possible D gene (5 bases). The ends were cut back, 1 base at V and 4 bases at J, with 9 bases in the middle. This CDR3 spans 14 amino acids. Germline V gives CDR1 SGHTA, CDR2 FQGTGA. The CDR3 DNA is TGTGCCAGCAGCTTAAACCAGGGCCCAGATACGCAGTATTTT. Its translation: CASSLNQGPDTQYF.

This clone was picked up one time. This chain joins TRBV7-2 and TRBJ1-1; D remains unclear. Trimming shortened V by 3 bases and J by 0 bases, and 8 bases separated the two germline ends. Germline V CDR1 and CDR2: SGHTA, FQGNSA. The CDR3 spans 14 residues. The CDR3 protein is CASSFSPLNTEAFF. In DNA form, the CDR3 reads TGTGCCAGCAGCTTCTCGCCTTTGAACACTGAAGCTTTCTTT.

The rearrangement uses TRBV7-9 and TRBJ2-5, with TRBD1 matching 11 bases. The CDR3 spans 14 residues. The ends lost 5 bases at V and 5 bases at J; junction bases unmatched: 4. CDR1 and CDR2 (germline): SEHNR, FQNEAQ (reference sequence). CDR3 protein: CASSPGQGAETQYF. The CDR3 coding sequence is TGTGCCAGCAGCCCCGGACAGGGGGCCGAGACCCAGTACTTC.

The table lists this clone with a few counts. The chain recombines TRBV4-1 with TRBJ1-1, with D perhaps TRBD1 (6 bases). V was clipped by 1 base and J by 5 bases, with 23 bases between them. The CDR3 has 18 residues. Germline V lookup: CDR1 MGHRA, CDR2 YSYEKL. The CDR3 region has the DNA TGCGCCAGCAGCCAAGGAATGGGTTCGACAGGAGTATGGACTGAAGCTTTCTTT. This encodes CASSQGMGSTGVWTEAFF.

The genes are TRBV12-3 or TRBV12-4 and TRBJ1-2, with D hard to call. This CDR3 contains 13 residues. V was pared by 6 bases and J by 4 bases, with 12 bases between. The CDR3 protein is CASSPSGSYGYTF. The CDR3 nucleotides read TGTGCCAGCAGCCCGTCCGGATCCTATGGCTACACCTTC.

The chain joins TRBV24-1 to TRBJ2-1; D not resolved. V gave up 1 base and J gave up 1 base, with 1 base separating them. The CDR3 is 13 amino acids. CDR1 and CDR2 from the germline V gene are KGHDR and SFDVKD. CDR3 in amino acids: CATSDFSYNEQFF. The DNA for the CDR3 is TGTGCCACCAGTGATTTTTCCTACAATGAGCAGTTCTTC.

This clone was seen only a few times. The CDR3 region is CASSYSRGGYGYTF. CDR3 DNA: TGTGCCAGCAGTTACTCGAGAGGGGGCTATGGCTACACCTTC. The rearrangement joins TRBV6-2 or TRBV6-3 to TRBJ1-2, with a weak D call TRBD1 (6 bases). V lost 0 bases and J 4 bases, leaving 9 bases between the germline ends. Germline-derived CDR1 and CDR2 are MNHEY and SVGEGT. This CDR3 is 14 amino acids long.

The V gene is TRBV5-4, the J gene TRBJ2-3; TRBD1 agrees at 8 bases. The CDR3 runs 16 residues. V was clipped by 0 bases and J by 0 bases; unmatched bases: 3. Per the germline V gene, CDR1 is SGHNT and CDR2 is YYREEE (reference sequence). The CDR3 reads CASSLAGGSSTDTQYF. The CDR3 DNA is TGTGCCAGCAGCTTGGCAGGGGGCAGTAGCACAGATACGCAGTATTTT. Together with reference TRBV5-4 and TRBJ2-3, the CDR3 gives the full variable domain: ETGVTQSPTHLIKTRGQQVTLRCSSQSGHNTVSWYQQALGQGPQFIFQYYREEENGRGNFPPRFSGLQFPNYSSELNVNALELDDSALYLCASSLAGGSSTDTQYFGPGTRLTVL.

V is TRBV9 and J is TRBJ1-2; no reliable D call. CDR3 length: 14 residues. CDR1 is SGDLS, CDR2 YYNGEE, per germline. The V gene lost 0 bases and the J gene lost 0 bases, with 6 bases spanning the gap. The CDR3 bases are TGTGCCAGCAGCGTAGCCGATACTAACTATGGCTACACCTTC. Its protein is CASSVADTNYGYTF.

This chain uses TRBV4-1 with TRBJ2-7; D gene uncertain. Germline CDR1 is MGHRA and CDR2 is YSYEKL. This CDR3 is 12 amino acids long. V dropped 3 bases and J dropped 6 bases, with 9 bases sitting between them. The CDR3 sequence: CASSHPVGEQYF. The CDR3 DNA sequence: TGCGCCAGCAGCCACCCGGTCGGCGAGCAGTACTTC.

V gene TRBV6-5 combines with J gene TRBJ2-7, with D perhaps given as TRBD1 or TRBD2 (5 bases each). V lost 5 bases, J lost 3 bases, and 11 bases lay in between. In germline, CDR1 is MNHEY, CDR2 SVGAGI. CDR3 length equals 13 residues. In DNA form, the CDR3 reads TGTGCCAGCAGTCGGGACCACCGCTACGAGCAGTACTTC. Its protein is CASSRDHRYEQYF.

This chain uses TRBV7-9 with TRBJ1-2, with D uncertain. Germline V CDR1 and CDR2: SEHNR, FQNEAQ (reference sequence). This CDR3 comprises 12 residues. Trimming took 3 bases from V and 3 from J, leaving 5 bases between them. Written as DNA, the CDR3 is TGTGCCAGCAGCTTTCAGGACTATGGCTACACCTTC. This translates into CASSFQDYGYTF.

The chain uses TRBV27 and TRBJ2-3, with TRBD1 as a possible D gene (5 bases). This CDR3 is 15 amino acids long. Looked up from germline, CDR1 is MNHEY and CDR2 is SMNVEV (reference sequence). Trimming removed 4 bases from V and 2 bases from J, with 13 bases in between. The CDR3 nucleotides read TGTGCCAGCAGTTCGACAGCCGACTTCACAGATACGCAGTATTTT. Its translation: CASSSTADFTDTQYF.

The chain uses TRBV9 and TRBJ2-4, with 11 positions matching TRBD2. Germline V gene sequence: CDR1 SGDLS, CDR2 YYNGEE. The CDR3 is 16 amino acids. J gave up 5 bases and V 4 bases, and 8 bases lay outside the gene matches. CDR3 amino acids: CASSPRLAGGQNIQYF. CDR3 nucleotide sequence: TGTGCCAGCAGCCCCAGGCTAGCGGGGGGACAAAACATTCAGTACTTC.

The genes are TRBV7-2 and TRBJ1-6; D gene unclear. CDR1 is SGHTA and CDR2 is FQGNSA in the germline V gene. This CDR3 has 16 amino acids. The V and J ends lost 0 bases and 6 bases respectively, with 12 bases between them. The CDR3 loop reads CASSLAAGSFNSPLHF. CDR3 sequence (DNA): TGTGCCAGCAGCTTAGCGGCGGGAAGCTTTAATTCACCCCTCCACTTT.

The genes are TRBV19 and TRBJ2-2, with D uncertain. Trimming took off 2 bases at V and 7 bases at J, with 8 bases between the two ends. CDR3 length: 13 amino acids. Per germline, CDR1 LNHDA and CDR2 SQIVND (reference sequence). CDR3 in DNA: TGTGCCAGTAGTATAAACGTTGGCGGGGAGCTGTTTTTT. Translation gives CASSINVGGELFF.

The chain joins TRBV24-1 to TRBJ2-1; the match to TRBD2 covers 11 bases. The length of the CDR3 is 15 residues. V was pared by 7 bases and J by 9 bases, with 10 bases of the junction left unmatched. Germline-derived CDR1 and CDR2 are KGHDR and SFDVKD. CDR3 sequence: CATSITSGSHTEQFF. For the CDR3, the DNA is TGTGCCACCAGCATAACTAGCGGGAGTCATACTGAGCAGTTCTTC.

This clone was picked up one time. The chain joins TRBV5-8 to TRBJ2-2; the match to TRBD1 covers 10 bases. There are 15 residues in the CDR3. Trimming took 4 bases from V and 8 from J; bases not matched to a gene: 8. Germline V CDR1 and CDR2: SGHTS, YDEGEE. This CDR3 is CASSDPGQGRGELFF. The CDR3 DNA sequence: TGTGCCAGCAGCGACCCGGGACAGGGGAGAGGGGAGCTGTTTTTT.

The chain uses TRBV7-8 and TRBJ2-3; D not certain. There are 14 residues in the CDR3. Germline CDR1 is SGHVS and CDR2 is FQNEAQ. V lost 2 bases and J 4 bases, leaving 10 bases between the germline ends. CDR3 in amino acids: CASSLTRNADTQYF. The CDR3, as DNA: TGTGCCAGCAGCTTAACTCGTAACGCAGATACGCAGTATTTT.

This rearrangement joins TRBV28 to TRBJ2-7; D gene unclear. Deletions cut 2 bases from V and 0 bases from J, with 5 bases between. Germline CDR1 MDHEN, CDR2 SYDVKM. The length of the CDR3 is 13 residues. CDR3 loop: CASSLGPSYEQYF. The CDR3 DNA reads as TGTGCCAGCAGTTTAGGTCCCTCCTACGAGCAGTACTTC.

Here the CDR3 reads CASRGTGRNGELFF. The DNA for the CDR3 is TGTGCCAGCAGGGGGACAGGTCGGAACGGGGAGCTGTTTTTT. The rearrangement uses TRBV6-6 and TRBJ2-2; 8 bases fit TRBD1. CDR1 MNHNY and CDR2 SVGAGI come from the germline V gene (reference sequence). The V gene end was trimmed by 6 bases and the J gene end by 7 bases; junction bases not matched to a gene: 7. The CDR3 length is 14 residues.

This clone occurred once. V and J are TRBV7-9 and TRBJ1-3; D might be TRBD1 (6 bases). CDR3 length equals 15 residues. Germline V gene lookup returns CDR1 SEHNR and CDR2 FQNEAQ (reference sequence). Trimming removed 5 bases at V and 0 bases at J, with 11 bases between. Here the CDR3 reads CASSRDRSSGNTIYF. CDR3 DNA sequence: TGTGCCAGCAGCCGTGACAGGAGCTCTGGAAACACCATATATTTT. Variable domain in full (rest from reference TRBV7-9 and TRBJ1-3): DTGVSQNPRHKITKRGQNVTFRCDPISEHNRLYWYRQTLGQGPEFLTYFQNEAQLEKSRLLSDRFSAERPKGSFSTLEIQRTEQGDSAMYLCASSRDRSSGNTIYFGEGSWLTVV.

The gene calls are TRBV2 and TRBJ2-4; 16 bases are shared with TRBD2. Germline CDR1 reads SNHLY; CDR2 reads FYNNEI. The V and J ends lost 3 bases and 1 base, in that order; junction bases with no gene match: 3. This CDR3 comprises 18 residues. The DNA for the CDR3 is TGTGCCAGCAGTGAGGGACTAGCGGGAGGGCGGGCCAAAAACATTCAGTACTTC. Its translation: CASSEGLAGGRAKNIQYF. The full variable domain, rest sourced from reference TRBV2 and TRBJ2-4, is EPEVTQTPSHQVTQMGQEVILRCVPISNHLYFYWYRQILGQKVEFLVSFYNNEISEKSEIFDDQFSVERPDGSNFTLKIRSTKLEDSAMYFCASSEGLAGGRAKNIQYFGAGTRLSVL.

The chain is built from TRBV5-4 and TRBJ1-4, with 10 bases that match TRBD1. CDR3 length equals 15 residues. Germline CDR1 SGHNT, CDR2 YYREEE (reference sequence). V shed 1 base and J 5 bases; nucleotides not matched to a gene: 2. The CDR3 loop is CASSLTGQGNEKLFF. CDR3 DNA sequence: TGTGCCAGCAGCTTGACGGGACAGGGGAATGAAAAACTGTTTTTT.

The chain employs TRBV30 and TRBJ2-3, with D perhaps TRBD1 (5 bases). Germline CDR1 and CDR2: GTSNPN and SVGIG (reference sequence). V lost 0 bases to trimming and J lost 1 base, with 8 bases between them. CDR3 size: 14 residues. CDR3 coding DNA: TGTGCCTGGAGTGTACAAGGGGGCACAGATACGCAGTATTTT. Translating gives CAWSVQGGTDTQYF.

The DNA of the CDR3 is TGTGCCAGCAGCTTTGTGTCTGGCAGCCTACCCGGGGAGCTGTTTTTT. Its translation is CASSFVSGSLPGELFF. The chain joins TRBV7-9 to TRBJ2-2; D call uncertain. This CDR3 is 16 amino acids long. Germline CDR1 reads SEHNR; CDR2 reads FQNEAQ (reference sequence). The V end lost 3 bases, the J end lost 6 bases, and 17 bases lay between the germline ends.

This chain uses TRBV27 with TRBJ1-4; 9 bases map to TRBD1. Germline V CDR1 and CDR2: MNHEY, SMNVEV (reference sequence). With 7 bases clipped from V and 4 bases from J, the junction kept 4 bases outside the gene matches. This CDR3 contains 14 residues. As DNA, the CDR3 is TGTGCCAGCACCACGGACAGGGGTAATGAAAAACTGTTTTTT. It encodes CASTTDRGNEKLFF. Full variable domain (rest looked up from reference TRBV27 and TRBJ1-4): EAQVTQNPRYLITVTGKKLTVTCSQNMNHEYMSWYRQDPGLGLRQIYYSMNVEVTDKGDVPEGYKVSRKEKRNFPLILESPSPNQTSLYFCASTTDRGNEKLFFGSGTQLSVL.

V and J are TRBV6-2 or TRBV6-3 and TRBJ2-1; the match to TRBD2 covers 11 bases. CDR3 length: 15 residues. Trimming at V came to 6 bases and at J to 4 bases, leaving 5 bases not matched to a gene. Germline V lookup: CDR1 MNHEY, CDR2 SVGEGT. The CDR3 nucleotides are TGTGCCAGCAGCGGAACTAGCGGGAGTTACAATGAGCAGTTCTTC. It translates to CASSGTSGSYNEQFF.

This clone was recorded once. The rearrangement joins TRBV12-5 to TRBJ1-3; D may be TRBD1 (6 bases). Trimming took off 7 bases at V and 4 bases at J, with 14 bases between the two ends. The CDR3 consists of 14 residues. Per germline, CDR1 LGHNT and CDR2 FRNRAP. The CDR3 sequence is CASAWGGPGNTIYF. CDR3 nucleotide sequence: TGTGCTAGTGCTTGGGGGGGGCCAGGAAACACCATATATTTT.